These 19 T cell receptor beta chains originate from one sample sequenced in a study of blood T cell repertoires in COVID-19. Libraries were prepared by immunoSEQ multiplex PCR; TCRdb keeps only in-frame clonotypes and omits some of them. The table has 80,000 to 95,000 clones, around 84% seen once. Sequenced: peripheral blood. These receptor sequences come from a man older than 75 with acute or convalescent COVID-19.

As regards this clone: Other DNA sequences from this sample encode an identical CDR3 as well. The chain has TRBV5-1 and TRBJ2-5; 9 bases line up with TRBD1. The CDR3 is 15 amino acids. Germline V CDR1 and CDR2: SGHRS, YFSETQ. V was pared by 0 bases and J by 2 bases, with 2 bases of the junction left unmatched. CDR3 coding DNA: TGCGCCAGCAGCTTGGACGGGACAGGGCAAGAGACCCAGTACTTC. This gives the protein CASSLDGTGQETQYF.

This clone was found a few times. The J gene is TRBJ1-5, the V gene TRBV28, with D maybe TRBD1 (6 bases). The germline V and J ends were trimmed by 0 bases and 0 bases, with 12 bases remaining between them. CDR1 and CDR2 from the germline V gene are MDHEN and SYDVKM. The CDR3 totals 17 residues. CDR3 loop: CASSLWGTLYSNQPQHF. In DNA form, the CDR3 reads TGTGCCAGCAGTTTATGGGGGACACTCTATAGCAATCAGCCCCAGCATTTT.

This chain joins TRBV27 and TRBJ2-2; 9 positions match TRBD2. Germline CDR1 is MNHEY and CDR2 is SMNVEV (reference sequence). This CDR3 has 14 residues. V lost 2 bases and J lost 7; bases outside the gene matches: 2. The CDR3 here is CASSLAGGNGELFF. The CDR3 bases are TGTGCCAGCAGTTTAGCGGGAGGGAACGGGGAGCTGTTTTTT.

The chain carries TRBV7-2 and TRBJ1-2, with 7 bases aligning to TRBD1. The germline V gene encodes CDR1 SGHTA and CDR2 FQGNSA. The CDR3 covers 16 residues. V shed 5 bases and J 4 bases; nucleotides not matched to a gene: 13. CDR3 region: CASSPISGTEIYGYTF. The CDR3 nucleotides are TGTGCCAGCAGCCCTATCTCCGGGACAGAGATCTATGGCTACACCTTC.

V gene TRBV14 combines with J gene TRBJ2-7; 10 bases fit TRBD1. This CDR3 spans 16 amino acids. V dropped 1 base and J dropped 3; count of bases not matched to a gene: 6. Germline V gives CDR1 SGHDN, CDR2 FVKESK. Written as DNA, the CDR3 is TGTGCCAGCAGCCAAGTTGCGACAGGGGGCTTCTACGAGCAGTACTTC. Translated, it gives CASSQVATGGFYEQYF.

The chain carries TRBV5-1 and TRBJ2-3, with D hard to call. Germline assignment: CDR1 SGHRS and CDR2 YFSETQ. The V gene lost 4 bases and the J gene lost 6 bases, with 9 bases spanning the gap. The CDR3 runs to 12 residues. CDR3 nucleotides: TGCGCCAGCAGCCCCGAGGTGGATACGCAGTATTTT. The encoded protein is CASSPEVDTQYF.

V gene TRBV11-2 combines with J gene TRBJ1-4; 8 bases are shared with TRBD1. Germline loops: CDR1 SGHAT, CDR2 FQNNGV. This CDR3 spans 15 amino acids. Germline trimming cut 5 bases from V and 8 bases from J; bases unmatched to any gene: 10. The CDR3 is CASSPRMDREEKLFF. In nucleotides, the CDR3 is TGTGCCAGCAGCCCAAGGATGGACAGGGAGGAAAAACTGTTTTTT.

The chain has TRBV7-8 and TRBJ2-7; TRBD1 agrees at 7 bases. V shed 7 bases, J shed 2 bases, and the junction held 8 bases outside the gene matches. Per the germline V gene, CDR1 is SGHVS and CDR2 is FQNEAQ. This CDR3 contains 14 residues. The CDR3 sequence: CASTRGGTAYEQYF. CDR3 DNA sequence: TGTGCCAGCACAAGGGGTGGGACAGCCTACGAGCAGTACTTC.

The V gene is TRBV5-1, the J gene TRBJ2-6; 7 bases map to TRBD2. The CDR3 is made up of 17 amino acids. The junction had 4 bases not matched to a gene; V was cut back by 1 base and J by 0 bases. The germline V gene has CDR1 SGHRS and CDR2 YFSETQ. The CDR3 protein is CASSLYGEGSGANVLTF. In DNA form, the CDR3 reads TGCGCCAGCAGCTTGTACGGGGAGGGCTCTGGGGCCAACGTCCTGACTTTC.

The gene calls are TRBV7-3 and TRBJ2-2; a possible D gene is TRBD2 (6 bases). The V gene lost 5 bases and the J gene lost 6 bases, with 16 bases spanning the gap. The CDR3 covers 15 residues. Germline V gene sequence: CDR1 SGHTA, CDR2 FQGTGA. The CDR3 loop is CASSLDTSPAGELFF. The DNA for the CDR3 is TGTGCCAGCAGCCTTGACACTAGCCCCGCCGGGGAGCTGTTTTTT.

This clone was counted once. The chain couples TRBV3-1 (or the pseudogene TRBV3-2) to TRBJ2-2; D uncertain. V dropped 1 base and J dropped 4 bases, with 4 bases sitting between them. Germline values: CDR1 LGHDT, CDR2 YNNKEL (reference sequence). The CDR3 runs 13 residues. The CDR3 DNA reads as TGTGCCAGCAGCCAAGTCGGCACCGGGGAGCTGTTTTTT. Translated, it gives CASSQVGTGELFF.

This clone has a handful of counts. The chain joins TRBV18 to TRBJ2-5; 9 bases align to TRBD1. V gave up 6 bases and J gave up 5 bases; unmatched junction bases: 7. In germline, CDR1 is KGHSH, CDR2 LQKENI. This CDR3 contains 14 residues. This CDR3 reads CASSPWTGEETQYF. The CDR3 nucleotides are TGTGCCAGCTCGCCTTGGACAGGGGAGGAGACCCAGTACTTC.

The rearrangement links TRBV5-6 to TRBJ1-3; D is undetermined. Trimming removed 5 bases at V and 0 bases at J, with 6 bases between. The V gene's germline CDR1 is SGHDT and CDR2 YYEEEE. The CDR3 has 13 amino acids. In DNA, the CDR3 is TGTGCCAGCAGGGTCAGCTCTGGAAACACCATATATTTT. Protein: CASRVSSGNTIYF. Full variable domain (missing parts from reference TRBV5-6 and TRBJ1-3): DAGVTQSPTHLIKTRGQQVTLRCSPKSGHDTVSWYQQALGQGPQFIFQYYEEEERQRGNFPDRFSGHQFPNYSSELNVNALLLGDSALYLCASRVSSGNTIYFGEGSWLTVV.

V and J are TRBV24-1 and TRBJ2-3, with 8 bases fitting TRBD1. Germline V CDR1 and CDR2: KGHDR, SFDVKD. CDR3 size: 15 residues. After removal of 9 bases from V and 4 bases from J, the junction contained 11 bases not matched to a gene. The CDR3 nucleotides read TGTGCCACCGGAGGACAGGGTTCGAGGGCAGATACGCAGTATTTT. It translates to CATGGQGSRADTQYF.

The V gene is TRBV30, the J gene TRBJ1-1; TRBD1 aligns across 7 bases. The CDR3 consists of 11 residues. V lost 1 base, J lost 10 bases, and 3 bases stayed unmatched. Germline values: CDR1 GTSNPN, CDR2 SVGIG (reference sequence). The CDR3 DNA is TGTGCCTGGAGTGACAGGGGAAGAGCTTTCTTT. Translated, it gives CAWSDRGRAFF.

V is TRBV7-2 and J is TRBJ2-1, with a tentative D call TRBD2 (6 bases). This CDR3 has 16 residues. The germline V gene encodes CDR1 SGHTA and CDR2 FQGNSA. V gave up 2 bases and J gave up 0 bases, with 11 bases separating them. CDR3 protein: CASSLSSAGSYNEQFF. The CDR3, as DNA: TGTGCCAGCAGCTTATCCTCAGCGGGCTCCTACAATGAGCAGTTCTTC.

The genes are TRBV7-3 and TRBJ2-3, with 9 bases lining up with TRBD2. Germline CDR1 SGHTA, CDR2 FQGTGA. This CDR3 spans 17 amino acids. Trimming at V came to 5 bases and at J to 1 base, leaving 10 bases not matched to a gene. The CDR3 sequence: CASSKRGTSLGTDTQYF. The CDR3 bases are TGTGCCAGCAGCAAAAGGGGGACTAGCCTAGGCACAGATACGCAGTATTTT.

This chain links TRBV4-3 with TRBJ1-2; 9 nucleotides agree with TRBD1. This CDR3 has 14 residues. Losses at the gene ends were 5 bases for V and 5 bases for J; bases not matched to a gene: 6. Germline values: CDR1 LGHNA, CDR2 YSLEER. CDR3 nucleotides: TGCGCCAGCAGCTCAGGACAGGGGTATTATGGCTACACCTTC. Its protein product is CASSSGQGYYGYTF.

This chain uses TRBV5-1 with TRBJ2-5; 14 positions agree with TRBD2. The CDR3 has 16 residues. Germline lookup yields CDR1 SGHRS and CDR2 YFSETQ. The V and J ends lost 0 bases and 5 bases, in that order; junction bases with no gene match: 3. CDR3 region: CASSLAGLAGVETQYF. The CDR3 region has the DNA TGCGCCAGCAGCTTGGCGGGACTAGCGGGAGTTGAGACCCAGTACTTC.